The 20 T cell receptor beta chains reported below all come from one sample, sequenced in a study of cytomegalovirus exposure and HLA in healthy donors. 13 Jbeta primers and 60 Vbeta primers were used for the PCR. The method was immunoSEQ multiplex PCR; TCRdb's version includes in-frame clones alone and lacks a portion of them. The repertoire holds about 120,000 clones, roughly 66% seen once, with about 1.5% in the top ten. The sample comprised PBMCs. These receptors were taken from a man in his late teens or twenties in good health and CMV-seronegative.

The chain carries TRBV18 and TRBJ2-3; weak D call: TRBD1 (6 bases). Germline V CDR1 and CDR2: KGHSH, LQKENI. The V end lost 3 bases, the J end lost 2 bases, and 21 bases lay between the germline ends. This CDR3 is built from 18 residues. The CDR3 DNA reads as TGTGCCAGCTCACCGCTTTCCGGGACACCCTCTAACACAGATACGCAGTATTTT. Amino acid sequence: CASSPLSGTPSNTDTQYF.

The chain combines TRBV7-2 with TRBJ2-1; D may be TRBD2 (6 bases). CDR1 SGHTA and CDR2 FQGNSA come from the germline V gene. Trimming took 2 bases from V and 8 from J, leaving 19 bases between them. The CDR3 length is 16 residues. CDR3 sequence reads: CASSLSGRRGGDEQFF. The CDR3 bases are TGTGCCAGCAGCTTAAGCGGCAGGCGGGGTGGCGATGAGCAGTTCTTC.

This clone occurred a few times. The genes are TRBV6-1 and TRBJ2-7, with TRBD1 matching 9 bases. This CDR3 has 14 residues. V lost 5 bases and J lost 2; bases outside the gene matches: 4. Germline CDR1 and CDR2: MNHNS and SASEGT. The CDR3 loop is CASSTGQGTYEQYF. The CDR3 DNA reads TGTGCCAGCAGTACGGGACAGGGCACCTACGAGCAGTACTTC.

This clone occurred a few times. The chain combines TRBV7-9 with TRBJ2-3, with 9 nucleotides matching TRBD2. Germline V gene sequence: CDR1 SEHNR, CDR2 FQNEAQ (reference sequence). This CDR3 comprises 15 residues. After removal of 2 bases from V and 5 bases from J, the junction contained 5 bases not matched to a gene. The CDR3 protein is CASSLLSGSGDTQYF. In DNA, the CDR3 is TGTGCCAGCAGCTTACTTAGCGGGAGTGGAGATACGCAGTATTTT.

In this sample, this clone turned up once. V gene TRBV7-9 combines with J gene TRBJ2-4; TRBD1 aligns across 10 bases. The CDR3 has 13 amino acids. V shed 5 bases, J shed 16 bases, and the junction held 11 bases outside the gene matches. Germline CDR1 and CDR2: SEHNR and FQNEAQ (reference sequence). The CDR3 loop is CASSPKGGQGKYF. CDR3 nucleotide sequence: TGTGCCAGCAGCCCCAAGGGGGGACAGGGGAAATACTTC.

V usage is TRBV6-5 and J usage is TRBJ1-5; 7 bases map to TRBD1. The CDR3 covers 14 residues. Trimming removed 6 bases from V and 7 bases from J; junction bases left unmatched: 9. The germline V gene encodes CDR1 MNHEY and CDR2 SVGAGI. CDR3 DNA: TGTGCCAGCAGGAGAAGGGACAGAACCCAGCCCCAGCATTTT. Its protein product is CASRRRDRTQPQHF.

This clone was seen a few times. The chain has TRBV6-5 and TRBJ1-5, with TRBD1 matching 7 bases. The length of the CDR3 is 13 residues. J lost 6 bases, V lost 6 bases, and 5 bases had no gene match. The germline V gene encodes CDR1 MNHEY and CDR2 SVGAGI. CDR3 sequence reads: CASSYDRVQPQHF. For the CDR3, the DNA is TGTGCCAGCAGCTACGACAGGGTTCAGCCCCAGCATTTT.

CDR3 loop: CAWRGTGSDGYTF. The DNA for the CDR3 is TGTGCCTGGAGGGGGACAGGTTCAGATGGCTACACCTTC. V is TRBV30 and J is TRBJ1-2; 8 positions match TRBD1. CDR3 size: 13 residues. Per the germline V gene, CDR1 is GTSNPN and CDR2 is SVGIG (reference sequence). Trimming took 3 bases from V and 6 from J; bases not matched to a gene: 6.

The chain recombines TRBV4-1 with TRBJ2-5; maybe TRBD2 (6 bases). Per germline, CDR1 MGHRA and CDR2 YSYEKL. The CDR3 consists of 14 residues. The V gene lost 4 bases and the J gene lost 2 bases, with 11 bases spanning the gap. The CDR3 coding sequence is TGCGCCAGCAGCCGCGGGGCAGAGCAAGAGACCCAGTACTTC. This sequence encodes CASSRGAEQETQYF.

The CDR3 coding sequence is TGTGCCAGCAGACCGGGTCTCCTAACTACTGGGGAGCTGTTTTTT. It encodes CASRPGLLTTGELFF. The V and J genes are TRBV6-5 and TRBJ2-2; no clear D. V was pared by 6 bases and J by 8 bases, with 19 bases between. CDR1 is MNHEY and CDR2 is SVGAGI in the germline V gene. The CDR3 contains 15 residues.

V and J are TRBV7-8 and TRBJ2-7; D remains unclear. Trimming shortened V by 5 bases and J by 2 bases, and 10 bases separated the two germline ends. This CDR3 spans 13 amino acids. Per the germline V gene, CDR1 is SGHVS and CDR2 is FQNEAQ. This CDR3 reads CASSLEIAYEQYF. CDR3 sequence (DNA): TGTGCCAGCAGCCTGGAGATTGCCTACGAGCAGTACTTC.

The table lists this clone with a count of one. The CDR3 nucleotides read TGTGCCAGCAGCTCAACAGGAGTTACCGGGGAGCTGTTTTTT. Amino acid sequence: CASSSTGVTGELFF. This chain connects TRBV6-1 to TRBJ2-2, with D perhaps TRBD1 (5 bases). The CDR3 totals 14 residues. Germline CDR1 reads MNHNS; CDR2 reads SASEGT. V lost 6 bases and J lost 5, with 13 bases in between.

This clone has just a few counts. The genes are TRBV4-1 and TRBJ2-6; D is possibly TRBD1 (5 bases). The CDR3 has 17 residues. V was cut by 4 bases and J by 2 bases, with 15 bases left in between. Looked up from germline, CDR1 is MGHRA and CDR2 is YSYEKL. The CDR3 sequence: CASSLPPQGAGANVLTF. The CDR3 coding sequence is TGCGCCAGCAGCCTCCCGCCGCAGGGCGCTGGGGCCAACGTCCTGACTTTC.

The rearrangement uses TRBV28 and TRBJ1-1; TRBD1 aligns across 7 bases. CDR3 length equals 14 residues. The V gene end was trimmed by 6 bases and the J gene end by 5 bases; junction bases not matched to a gene: 9. CDR1 is MDHEN, CDR2 SYDVKM, per germline. The CDR3: CASSPYRGETEAFF. The CDR3 bases are TGTGCCAGCAGCCCCTACAGGGGAGAGACTGAAGCTTTCTTT.

V and J are TRBV21-1 and TRBJ1-5. TRBV21-1 is recorded as a pseudogene. CDR3 length: 15 residues. Written as DNA, the CDR3 is TGTGCCAGCAGCGCGCCGGGGGGTAGCAATCAGCCCCAGCATTTT. The encoded protein is CASSAPGGSNQPQHF.

J is TRBJ2-1 and V is TRBV7-2; 8 bases line up with TRBD2. CDR3 length: 16 amino acids. The germline gives CDR1 SGHTA, CDR2 FQGNSA. J gave up 4 bases and V 2 bases, and 7 bases lay outside the gene matches. CDR3 bases: TGTGCCAGCAGCTTAATATCTAGCGGGTATTACAATGAGCAGTTCTTC. This gives the protein CASSLISSGYYNEQFF.

There are a few counts of this clone. The V gene is TRBV30, the J gene TRBJ2-7; 9 nucleotides match TRBD1. The J segment lost 4 bases and the V segment lost 3 bases, leaving 4 bases of the junction unmatched. The CDR3 extends over 13 amino acids. CDR1 and CDR2 (germline): GTSNPN, SVGIG (reference sequence). The CDR3 sequence is CAWRGTGRYEQYF. The CDR3 nucleotides are TGTGCCTGGAGGGGGACAGGGAGGTACGAGCAGTACTTC.

The gene calls are TRBV5-6 and TRBJ2-7; D is perhaps TRBD2 (6 bases). The CDR3 runs to 14 residues. Trimming took off 4 bases at V and 4 bases at J, with 15 bases between the two ends. Germline V gene sequence: CDR1 SGHDT, CDR2 YYEEEE. CDR3 sequence: CASSPGGRGYEQYF. The CDR3 region has the DNA TGTGCCAGCAGCCCCGGGGGACGTGGATACGAGCAGTACTTC.

This clone was counted once. The chain joins TRBV6-1 to TRBJ2-1; no clear D. Germline-derived CDR1 and CDR2 are MNHNS and SASEGT. The CDR3 runs to 12 residues. The V end lost 5 bases, the J end lost 5 bases, and 7 bases lay between the germline ends. CDR3 amino acids: CASSLHHNEQFF. CDR3 bases: TGTGCCAGCAGTTTACACCACAATGAGCAGTTCTTC.

This sequence joins TRBV29-1 and TRBJ1-1; a weak D match, TRBD1 (6 bases). The CDR3 sequence is 15 residues long. CDR1 is SQVTM and CDR2 is ANQGSEA in the germline V gene. Trimming cost V 4 bases and J 1 base, with 16 bases left between them. The CDR3 bases are TGCAGCGTTGGAGGAGTGGGACAAAAGAACACTGAAGCTTTCTTT. It encodes CSVGGVGQKNTEAFF.